The following is a T cell receptor beta chain sequence with its context. Antigen specificity is unknown. There are 16 residues in the CDR3. CDR1 LGHNA and CDR2 YNFKEQ come from the germline V gene. V trimming: 0 bases; J trimming: 2 bases; junction bases outside the gene matches: 1. The data derive from a study of graft-versus-host responses after intestinal transplantation. Study background: Once they had received anti-thymocyte globulin induction, all recipients took tacrolimus and steroids for approximately 3 years.

Notes on the study in general: Ileal or blood samples showed some GvH clones first, and such clones were also found in recipient marrow. Association was observed between peak circulating GvH clone levels and early post-transplant HvG declines.

Method: immunoSEQ multiplex PCR; TCRdb's copy keeps in-frame clones and lacks some. This repertoire shows around 100,000 clones, less than 90% found once; its top ten account for 0.95%. The receptor's source is a human donor who was the organ donor for an intestinal transplant. The specimen was unstimulated CD4+ T cells sorted from spleen or lymph node cells, collected before transplant. The V call is TRBV4-2, the J call TRBJ2-1, with TRBD2 matching over 10 bases. The CDR3 sequence: CASSQDSGGTYNEQFF. CDR3 nucleotides: TGTGCCAGCAGCCAAGATAGCGGGGGGACCTACAATGAGCAGTTCTTC.